This passage covers 24 T cell receptor beta chains from one sample sequenced in a study of regulatory T cells in long-lasting Graves disease. The authors built TCR beta libraries using iRepertoire HTBI primers and Arm-PCR of CDR3 regions. MiXCR was run by TCRdb on the multiplex PCR reads, yielding one entry per CDR3 protein. The sample has approximately 390,000 distinct CDR3 sequences; 16% are singletons. The time point was: newly diagnosed GD, antithyroid drugs for less than 3 months. RNA isolated from PBMCs was used to make the TCR library. These sequences were also reported in another study, on T cells in Graves' hyperthyroidism and ophthalmopathy.

The input for sequencing was peripheral blood mononuclear cells (PBMCs), taken at new diagnosis, from a patient treated with antithyroid drugs. These receptors were collected from a woman between 18 and 30 years old with Graves disease.

The table lists this clonotype with many counts. One end of the junction is discordant with germline, which a read error may explain. The J gene is TRBJ2-3, the V gene TRBV5-1; 10 nucleotides line up with TRBD1. CDR1 is SGHRS, CDR2 YFSETQ, per germline. This CDR3 region has 16 residues. CDR3 residues: CASSPGQGLGTDTQYF. The CDR3 DNA sequence: TGTGCCAGCAGCCCGGGACAGGGGTTGGGCACAGATACGCAGTATTTT.

This clonotype has ten or more counts. The V and J genes are TRBV5-1 and TRBJ2-5, with 9 bases aligning to TRBD2. There are 17 residues in the CDR3. The V gene end was trimmed by 0 bases and the J gene end by 1 base; junction bases not matched to a gene: 7. Germline assignment: CDR1 SGHRS and CDR2 YFSETQ. The CDR3 DNA is TGCGCCAGCAGCTTGGCAGTAGCGGGGGACGTCCAAGAGACCCAGTACTTC. Translated, it gives CASSLAVAGDVQETQYF. Supplemented by reference TRBV5-1 and TRBJ2-5, the full variable domain reads KAGVTQTPRYLIKTRGQQVTLSCSPISGHRSVSWYQQTPGQGLQFLFEYFSETQRNKGNFPGRFSGRQFSNSRSEMNVSTLELGDSALYLCASSLAVAGDVQETQYFGPGTRLLVL.

This clonotype occurred many times. V usage is TRBV6-1 and J usage is TRBJ1-1; D not certain. The germline V gene has CDR1 MNHNS and CDR2 SASEGT. The V gene lost 3 bases and the J gene lost 1 base, with 6 bases spanning the gap. The CDR3 consists of 13 residues. The CDR3 loop is CASSDATNTEAFF. Written as DNA, the CDR3 is TGTGCCAGCAGTGACGCGACGAACACTGAAGCTTTCTTT.

The table lists this clonotype with many counts. This chain joins TRBV2 and TRBJ2-6; D gene uncertain. CDR1 and CDR2 from the germline V gene are SNHLY and FYNNEI. CDR3 size: 14 residues. V was shortened by 3 bases and J by 3 bases, with 6 bases between the two germline ends. CDR3 amino acids: CASSDRVGANVLTF. CDR3 bases: TGTGCCAGCAGTGATCGGGTTGGGGCCAACGTCCTGACTTTC.

This clonotype was seen a few times. V is TRBV6-4 and J is TRBJ2-1, with D possibly TRBD1 on 7 matching bases. The CDR3 totals 15 residues. Germline V gene data show CDR1 as MRHNA and CDR2 as SNTAGT. Trimming pared 6 bases from V and 9 bases from J, leaving 21 bases between. CDR3 DNA: TGTGCCAGCAGCCAAGGGGGCGGGATGTATGGTGAGCAGTTCTTC. It codes for CASSQGGGMYGEQFF.

Turning to this clonotype: A read error is possible here, since a much larger clone lies one base away. The chain joins TRBV3-1 to TRBJ1-6; D gene unclear. This CDR3 has 13 residues. Looked up from germline, CDR1 is LGHDT and CDR2 is YNNKEL (reference sequence). The CDR3 protein is CASSEELGSPLHF. The CDR3 nucleotides are TGTGCCAGCAGCGAAGAGTTAGGATCACCCCTCCACTTT.

This chain joins TRBV15 and TRBJ2-5; tentatively, D is TRBD1 (5 bases). Trimming left V 1 base short and J 0 bases short, with 15 bases between. Germline V CDR1 and CDR2: LNHNV, YYDKDF (reference sequence). The CDR3 totals 17 residues. CDR3 region: CATSRAPPDTYQETQYF. CDR3 DNA sequence: TGTGCCACCAGCAGAGCCCCCCCGGACACGTACCAAGAGACCCAGTACTTC.

This clonotype was seen a handful of times. The chain joins TRBV29-1 to TRBJ1-2, with 9 nucleotides matching TRBD1. The CDR3 sequence is 12 residues long. The J segment lost 4 bases and the V segment lost 6 bases, leaving 3 bases of the junction unmatched. The germline gives CDR1 SQVTM, CDR2 ANQGSEA. In DNA form, the CDR3 reads TGCAGCGTGGGACAGGGTAGCTATGGCTACACCTTC. Its translation: CSVGQGSYGYTF.

The chain employs TRBV6-1 and TRBJ2-6; D might be TRBD1 (5 bases). This CDR3 spans 16 amino acids. Germline V gene lookup returns CDR1 MNHNS and CDR2 SASEGT. V was shortened by 6 bases and J by 0 bases, with 12 bases between the two germline ends. CDR3 nucleotide sequence: TGTGCCAGCAGCTTCGGACACAACTCTGGGGCCAACGTCCTGACTTTC. Its translation is CASSFGHNSGANVLTF.

This clonotype has a count of ten or more. This chain joins TRBV10-3 and TRBJ1-2, with 9 nucleotides matching TRBD1. This CDR3 comprises 18 residues. CDR1 is ENHRY, CDR2 SYGVKD, per germline. V shed 3 bases, J shed 4 bases, and the junction held 15 bases outside the gene matches. This CDR3 reads CAISDFEPGTGSRYGYTF. Written as DNA, the CDR3 is TGTGCCATCAGTGACTTCGAACCCGGGACAGGGAGCCGCTATGGCTACACCTTC.

This clonotype was observed many times. The CDR3 protein is CAAGQGASQPQHF. DNA for the CDR3: TGTGCCGCAGGACAGGGGGCTTCTCAGCCCCAGCATTTT. This sequence joins TRBV30 and TRBJ1-5, with TRBD1 identical over 11 bases. The germline CDR1 and CDR2 sequences are GTSNPN and SVGIG (reference sequence). V gave up 8 bases and J gave up 6 bases; unmatched junction bases: 6. This CDR3 region has 13 residues.

V is TRBV2 and J is TRBJ2-7; D gene uncertain. This CDR3 contains 15 residues. Germline CDR1 and CDR2: SNHLY and FYNNEI. Trimming removed 9 bases at V and 2 bases at J, with 20 bases between. CDR3 in DNA: TGTGCCAGTTATGCGTGGCAGGCCGTTCCCTACGAGCAGTACTTC. Translating it yields CASYAWQAVPYEQYF.

This clonotype was seen ten or more times. The chain links TRBV2 to TRBJ1-5, with a possible D match to TRBD1 (5 bases). Per the germline V gene, CDR1 is SNHLY and CDR2 is FYNNEI. CDR3 length: 13 amino acids. V was clipped by 6 bases and J by 6 bases, with 12 bases between them. In nucleotides, the CDR3 is TGTGCCAGCAGCGCGGACACCTTTCAGCCCCAGCATTTT. Its translation is CASSADTFQPQHF.

The chain employs TRBV5-1 and TRBJ2-2; 7 bases line up with TRBD2. V lost 6 bases and J lost 5; bases outside the gene matches: 13. This CDR3 is built from 16 residues. The germline gives CDR1 SGHRS, CDR2 YFSETQ. The DNA of the CDR3 is TGCGCCAGCACCTTAACAGCGGGGAGGGAAACCGGGGAGCTGTTTTTT. This sequence encodes CASTLTAGRETGELFF.

The V call is TRBV6-1, the J call TRBJ1-2; no firm D call. CDR1 MNHNS and CDR2 SASEGT come from the germline V gene. The CDR3 runs 12 residues. Trimming shortened V by 7 bases and J by 6 bases, and 12 bases separated the two germline ends. CDR3 DNA: TGTGCCAGCACCCATGTCGGGGATGGCTACACCTTC. It encodes CASTHVGDGYTF.

The chain carries TRBV4-1 and TRBJ2-7; tentative D call: TRBD1 (6 bases). The germline V gene has CDR1 MGHRA and CDR2 YSYEKL. The CDR3 length is 13 residues. V dropped 8 bases and J dropped 0 bases, with 11 bases sitting between them. Here the CDR3 DNA reads TGCGCCAGCGGGGGCCTAAGCTCCTACGAGCAGTACTTC. Its translation is CASGGLSSYEQYF.

The chain couples TRBV14 to TRBJ2-7, with 8 bases that match TRBD2. Germline CDR1 is SGHDN and CDR2 is FVKESK. The CDR3 spans 14 residues. V lost 6 bases to trimming and J lost 2 bases; unmatched junction nucleotides: 6. The CDR3 region has the DNA TGTGCCAGCAGGGCCACTAGCGGAACCTACGAGCAGTACTTC. Translated, it gives CASRATSGTYEQYF.

Concerning this clonotype: One base away lies a much larger clone, so this may be a sequencing read error. V is TRBV7-2 and J is TRBJ1-5, with D tentatively TRBD1 (5 bases). The CDR3 spans 15 residues. Per germline, CDR1 SGHTA and CDR2 FQGNSA. The chain's CDR3 is CASSPTRVSNQPQDF. CDR3 in DNA: TGTGCCAGCAGCCCCACCAGGGTAAGCAATCAGCCCCAGGATTTT.

To note about this clonotype: A far larger clone is a single base away, which makes a read error likely. This CDR3 reads CASSSGQRFSYEEYF. Written as DNA, the CDR3 is TGTGCCAGCTCATCTGGACAGCGCTTTTCCTACGAGGAGTACTTC. The chain links TRBV18 to TRBJ2-3, with D tentatively TRBD1 (6 bases). In germline, CDR1 is KGHSH, CDR2 LQKENI. This CDR3 spans 15 amino acids.

For this clonotype: The junction does not match germline at one end; this may be a read error. The chain recombines TRBV5-1 with TRBJ2-3, with a tentative D call TRBD1 (5 bases). This CDR3 region has 12 residues. CDR1 is SGHRS, CDR2 YFSETQ, per germline. CDR3 coding DNA: TGCGCCAGCAGTTTCCGCACAGGTACGCAGTATTTT. Translation gives CASSFRTGTQYF.

The V gene is TRBV20-1, the J gene TRBJ1-3; D is unclear. The CDR3 loop spans 13 amino acids. Trimming took off 8 bases at V and 4 bases at J, with 15 bases between the two ends. The germline V gene has CDR1 DFQATT and CDR2 SNEGSKA (reference sequence). CDR3 sequence (DNA): TGCAGTCGGGAAATAGGTTCGGGAAACACCATATATTTT. Encoded protein: CSREIGSGNTIYF.

Turning to this clonotype: One base away lies a much larger clone, so this may be a sequencing read error. The chain links TRBV28 to TRBJ1-2; 7 nucleotides align to TRBD1. Germline V lookup: CDR1 MDHEN, CDR2 SYDVKM. The CDR3 spans 12 residues. The CDR3 is CASRRTGAGYSF. The CDR3 nucleotides are TGTGCCAGCAGGAGGACAGGCGCGGGCTACAGCTTC.

Remarks on this clonotype: A much larger clone is a single base away; this may be a read error. The chain carries TRBV7-9 and TRBJ2-1; possibly TRBD1 or TRBD2 for D (5 bases each). The better agreement between TRBJ2-5 and the DNA end casts doubt on the J call. The CDR3 spans 15 residues. The germline V gene encodes CDR1 SEHNR and CDR2 FQNEAQ (reference sequence). CDR3 bases: TGTGCCAGCAGCTTAGTGGGACGGGTAGAAGAGCCCCAGTACTTC. Its translation: CASSLVGRVEEPQYF.

This clonotype was detected many times. The V gene is TRBV28, the J gene TRBJ1-3; unclear D gene. The CDR3 totals 12 residues. The V end was cut by 11 bases, the J end by 5 bases, with 13 bases between. Germline loops: CDR1 MDHEN, CDR2 SYDVKM. The CDR3 spells CASSGFRNTIYF. The CDR3 DNA reads as TGTGCCTCGTCGGGTTTTCGAAACACCATATATTTT.